These 27 T cell receptor beta chains share one sample of origin, sequenced in a study of breast tumors, draining lymph nodes, adjacent tissues. Samples came from axillary lymph nodes draining the breast cancer. MiXCR, run by TCRdb on the multiplex PCR reads, gives a single entry per CDR3 protein. The data contain over 130,000 distinct CDR3 sequences, approximately 30% of them singletons. The sequencing input was axillary lymph node tissue. Every receptor here comes from a female donor with breast cancer. Some clones in this sample may be carry-over from other donors' samples.

J is TRBJ2-5 and V is TRBV20-1, with TRBD2 matching 7 bases. CDR1 and CDR2 (germline): DFQATT, SNEGSKA (reference sequence). The CDR3 is 15 amino acids. V trimming: 2 bases; J trimming: 9 bases; junction bases outside the gene matches: 15. The CDR3 nucleotides are TGCAGTGCTAGAACGGGTTGGGGGGGGGAGGAGGCCCAGTACTTC. It encodes CSARTGWGGEEAQYF.

This clonotype was recorded many times. The rearrangement uses TRBV12-5 and TRBJ1-2; D is unclear. V was trimmed by 1 base and J by 3 bases, leaving 3 bases between them. The CDR3 length is 12 residues. Germline CDR1 is LGHNT and CDR2 is FRNRAP. CDR3: CASGLGDYGYTF. In nucleotides, the CDR3 is TGTGCTAGTGGTTTGGGGGACTATGGCTACACCTTC.

This clonotype was recorded a few times. In nucleotides, the CDR3 is TGTGCCACGAAAGCGGGGGGGGGGAATGAGCAGTTCTTC. Translated: CATKAGGGNEQFF. The gene calls are TRBV6-6 and TRBJ2-1; 10 nucleotides match TRBD2. Trimming cost V 10 bases and J 7 bases; bases outside gene matches: 7. CDR3 length: 13 amino acids. The germline CDR1 and CDR2 sequences are MNHNY and SVGAGI (reference sequence).

The CDR3 is CASKPLGTGYGELFF. The CDR3 DNA reads as TGTGCCAGTAAGCCATTGGGGACAGGATATGGGGAGCTGTTTTTT. This chain joins TRBV19 and TRBJ2-2, with 8 bases matching TRBD1. Trimming removed 7 bases from V and 8 bases from J; junction bases left unmatched: 12. Germline V lookup: CDR1 LNHDA, CDR2 SQIVND (reference sequence). CDR3 length equals 15 residues.

The rearrangement links TRBV11-2 to TRBJ2-4; D not certain. CDR1 SGHAT and CDR2 FQNNGV come from the germline V gene. Trimming stripped 0 bases from V and 12 bases from J, with 21 bases between. The CDR3 has 16 amino acids. CDR3 DNA: TGTGCCAGCAGCTTAGATCTGGCAGTAGCCAAAGACACTCAGTACTTC. Protein: CASSLDLAVAKDTQYF.

The chain recombines TRBV5-1 with TRBJ2-4, with D possibly matching TRBD2 (5 bases). V lost 4 bases and J 1 base, leaving 12 bases between the germline ends. From germline, CDR1 is SGHRS and CDR2 YFSETQ. This CDR3 contains 15 residues. CDR3 region: CASSLGVGAKNIQYF. CDR3 bases: TGCGCCAGCAGCCTGGGAGTAGGGGCCAAAAACATTCAGTACTTC.

Regarding this clonotype: One end of the junction varies from germline; a read error may be responsible. This chain links TRBV7-2 with TRBJ2-5; D ambiguous. The CDR3 consists of 11 residues. CDR1 is SGHTA and CDR2 is FQGNSA in the germline V gene. The CDR3 loop reads CTSGLRETQYF. The CDR3 DNA follows: TGTACCAGCGGCTTAAGGGAGACCCAGTACTTC.

This clonotype was seen at least ten times. V and J are TRBV30 and TRBJ2-1; possible D gene TRBD2, 6 bases. The CDR3 runs 13 residues. Trimming took 4 bases from V and 0 from J, leaving 7 bases between them. CDR1 is GTSNPN, CDR2 SVGIG, per germline (reference sequence). The CDR3 DNA is TGTGCCTGGATGGGGGGCTCCTACAATGAGCAGTTCTTC. It is translated as CAWMGGSYNEQFF.

This clonotype was detected only a few times. Being one base from a much bigger clone, this may be a read error. The rearrangement joins TRBV6-1 to TRBJ1-2; no reliable D call. The CDR3 spans 13 residues. Germline V gene data show CDR1 as MNHNS and CDR2 as SASEGT. The V gene lost 5 bases and the J gene lost 3 bases, with 10 bases spanning the gap. The CDR3 protein is CASSQHSDYGYTF. CDR3 DNA: TGTGCCAGCAGTCAACATAGCGACTATGGCTACACCTTC.

The chain uses TRBV19 and TRBJ1-2; TRBD1 is a possible D gene (5 bases). V lost 5 bases and J 10 bases, leaving 14 bases between the germline ends. The CDR3 runs 12 residues. Germline lookup yields CDR1 LNHDA and CDR2 SQIVND (reference sequence). CDR3 in DNA: TGTGCCAGTAGTCCACGGGACGGATCCTACACCTTC. It is translated as CASSPRDGSYTF.

This clonotype showed up many times. The V gene is TRBV6-2 or TRBV6-3, the J gene TRBJ1-2; no clear D. Germline-derived CDR1 and CDR2 are MNHEY and SVGEGT. The CDR3 spans 12 residues. Trimming cost V 0 bases and J 5 bases, with 4 bases left between them. The chain's CDR3 is CASSYSQYGYTF. The CDR3 nucleotides read TGTGCCAGCAGTTACTCGCAGTATGGCTACACCTTC.

The rearrangement joins TRBV20-1 to TRBJ1-1; 8 bases fit TRBD1. Per germline, CDR1 DFQATT and CDR2 SNEGSKA (reference sequence). This CDR3 region has 13 residues. The J segment lost 5 bases and the V segment lost 4 bases, leaving 6 bases of the junction unmatched. CDR3 loop: CSATHRGKTEAFF. The CDR3 coding sequence is TGCAGTGCTACCCACAGGGGGAAGACTGAAGCTTTCTTT.

The sample holds many counts of this clonotype. The chain is built from TRBV18 and TRBJ1-2; D call uncertain. The germline V and J ends were trimmed by 2 bases and 8 bases, with 18 bases remaining between them. The CDR3 contains 15 residues. Germline V gene sequence: CDR1 KGHSH, CDR2 LQKENI. CDR3 in DNA: TGTGCCAGCTCACCAATCTCCGATTTTTCGGGCGGCTACACCTTC. Its protein product is CASSPISDFSGGYTF.

This clonotype occurred many times. The V gene is TRBV7-9, the J gene TRBJ2-1; D perhaps matches TRBD2 (5 bases). The V end lost 1 base, the J end lost 8 bases, and 6 bases lay between the germline ends. CDR3 length equals 12 residues. Germline assignment: CDR1 SEHNR and CDR2 FQNEAQ (reference sequence). CDR3 amino acids: CASSLGRDEQFF. The CDR3 coding sequence is TGTGCCAGCAGCTTAGGGCGGGATGAGCAGTTCTTC.

This clonotype was observed at least ten times. J is TRBJ2-7 and V is TRBV6-6; D remains unclear. This CDR3 is built from 13 residues. Trimming removed 5 bases at V and 5 bases at J, with 13 bases between. The germline gives CDR1 MNHNY, CDR2 SVGAGI (reference sequence). The DNA for the CDR3 is TGTGCCAGCAGTCACTTGGATCCCAACGAGCAGTACGTC. The encoded protein is CASSHLDPNEQYV.

The table lists this clonotype with many counts. The chain joins TRBV19 to TRBJ1-2, with a possible D match to TRBD1 (6 bases). The CDR3 is 16 amino acids. CDR1 is LNHDA and CDR2 is SQIVND in the germline V gene (reference sequence). Trimming took off 3 bases at V and 5 bases at J, with 19 bases between the two ends. CDR3 residues: CASSIGGGRRSYGYTF. The DNA for the CDR3 is TGTGCCAGTAGTATTGGGGGGGGGCGAAGGAGTTATGGCTACACCTTC. The variable domain in full, with the rest retrieved from reference TRBV19 and TRBJ1-2, is DGGITQSPKYLFRKEGQNVTLSCEQNLNHDAMYWYRQDPGQGLRLIYYSQIVNDFQKGDIAEGYSVSREKKESFPLTVTSAQKNPTAFYLCASSIGGGRRSYGYTFGSGTRLTVV.

This clonotype was recorded at least ten times. A much larger clone is a single base away; this may be a read error. The conserved closing phenylalanine or tryptophan is absent in this CDR3, likely reflecting a read error. Here the CDR3 reads CSAGQETQYS. In nucleotides, the CDR3 is TGCAGTGCTGGACAAGAGACCCAGTACTCC. This chain joins TRBV20-1 and TRBJ2-5; no clear D gene. CDR1 is DFQATT, CDR2 SNEGSKA, per germline (reference sequence). The CDR3 extends over 10 amino acids. Trimming shortened V by 5 bases and J by 2 bases, and 3 bases separated the two germline ends.

This clonotype was seen ten or more times. This chain links TRBV6-6 with TRBJ1-2, with 7 bases lining up with TRBD1. The germline gives CDR1 MNHNY, CDR2 SVGAGI (reference sequence). J was trimmed by 9 bases and V by 6 bases; bases with no gene match: 13. The CDR3 sequence is 14 residues long. CDR3 DNA sequence: TGTGCCAGCAGCAAGGAGGGGGCCAGAGAAAGCTACACCTTC. Translation: CASSKEGARESYTF.

The V and J genes are TRBV4-1 and TRBJ1-5; the match to TRBD1 covers 7 bases. V lost 6 bases, J lost 7 bases, and 12 bases stayed unmatched. This CDR3 contains 15 residues. Looked up from germline, CDR1 is MGHRA and CDR2 is YSYEKL. CDR3 amino acids: CASRAPRQGRQPQHF. CDR3 nucleotide sequence: TGCGCCAGCAGGGCCCCCCGACAGGGACGGCAGCCCCAGCATTTT.

This clonotype was recorded at least ten times. The chain couples TRBV12-3 or TRBV12-4 to TRBJ1-5; D is unclear. Between the trimmed V and J ends, which lost 6 bases and 3 bases, there was a span of 9 bases. The CDR3 totals 13 residues. CDR3 protein: CASRKDLNQPQHF. CDR3 coding DNA: TGTGCCAGCAGGAAAGACCTCAATCAGCCCCAGCATTTT.

Notes on this clonotype: The junction and the germline gene differ at one end; a read error may be behind it. The chain recombines TRBV29-1 with TRBJ1-5; 8 bases are shared with TRBD1. The germline V gene encodes CDR1 SQVTM and CDR2 ANQGSEA. CDR3 length: 14 amino acids. This CDR3 reads CSVEGTGSISPKIF. The CDR3 region has the DNA TGCAGCGTTGAAGGGACAGGGTCAATCAGCCCCAAGATTTTT.

This clonotype was recorded a few times. This sequence joins TRBV12-3 or TRBV12-4 and TRBJ1-1, with 7 bases lining up with TRBD1. The CDR3 has 14 amino acids. V trimming: 6 bases; J trimming: 4 bases; junction bases outside the gene matches: 8. The CDR3 loop is CASSPRQGRTEAFF. The CDR3 DNA is TGTGCCAGCAGCCCTCGACAGGGACGCACTGAAGCTTTCTTT.

This clonotype was recorded at least ten times. This chain connects TRBV6-5 to TRBJ2-3, with TRBD1 identical over 7 bases. The CDR3 totals 14 residues. V lost 6 bases to trimming and J lost 5 bases; unmatched junction nucleotides: 8. Germline loops: CDR1 MNHEY, CDR2 SVGAGI. The CDR3 DNA sequence: TGTGCCAGCAGACAGACAGGGTTTCAAGATACGCAGTATTTT. It is translated as CASRQTGFQDTQYF.

This clonotype has a handful of counts. The rearrangement uses TRBV24-1 and TRBJ1-1; TRBD1 matches 7 bases. J gave up 7 bases and V 8 bases, and 9 bases lay outside the gene matches. The CDR3 runs to 13 residues. Germline assignment: CDR1 KGHDR and CDR2 SFDVKD. The CDR3 loop reads CATKGGQTDEAFF. CDR3 coding DNA: TGTGCCACCAAGGGGGGACAGACAGATGAAGCTTTCTTT.

Comments on this clonotype: At one of its ends the junction is not consistent with the germline gene, which may arise from a read error. V and J are TRBV6-5 and TRBJ1-2; maybe TRBD1 (6 bases). Germline lookup yields CDR1 MNHEY and CDR2 SVGAGI. The CDR3 totals 16 residues. CDR3 sequence reads: CASSHSRGALFYGYTF. CDR3 in DNA: TGTGCCAGCAGTCACTCGAGGGGGGCCCTATTCTATGGCTACACCTTC.

This clonotype was detected ten times or more. V is TRBV6-5 and J is TRBJ2-1, with 8 bases that match TRBD1. After removal of 0 bases from V and 8 bases from J, the junction contained 0 bases not matched to a gene. Germline V gives CDR1 MNHEY, CDR2 SVGAGI. This CDR3 has 13 amino acids. CDR3 protein: CASSYSRGHEQFF. As DNA, the CDR3 is TGTGCCAGCAGTTACTCCAGGGGGCATGAGCAGTTCTTC.

The genes are TRBV7-3 and TRBJ1-1, with 9 bases lining up with TRBD1. This CDR3 has 16 amino acids. Losses at the gene ends were 1 base for V and 5 bases for J; bases not matched to a gene: 8. Germline V gene data show CDR1 as SGHTA and CDR2 as FQGTGA. CDR3 nucleotides: TGTGCCAGCAGCTTAAGAGTCCCGACAGGGGGGACTGAAGCTTTCTTT. Its protein is CASSLRVPTGGTEAFF.